These 13 T cell receptor beta chains share one sample of origin, sequenced in a study of blood T cell repertoires in COVID-19. Some clones are missing from TCRdb's copy, which holds only in-frame ones; the method was immunoSEQ multiplex PCR. The sample contains 240,000 or so clones, approximately 90% of which appear only once. The sequencing sample was made of PBMCs or T cells enriched from blood (not recorded which). These receptors were obtained from a man in his fifties or sixties who had been exposed to COVID-19.

This clone occurred once. V gene TRBV19 combines with J gene TRBJ2-3; D is perhaps TRBD1 (5 bases). Germline CDR1 and CDR2: LNHDA and SQIVND (reference sequence). This CDR3 has 14 amino acids. V dropped 5 bases and J dropped 4 bases, with 13 bases sitting between them. CDR3 residues: CASSPQGYADTQYF. In DNA, the CDR3 is TGTGCCAGTAGTCCCCAGGGTTACGCAGATACGCAGTATTTT.

The chain has TRBV7-3 and TRBJ2-2; D unclear. Germline-derived CDR1 and CDR2 are SGHTA and FQGTGA. Trimming took off 6 bases at V and 0 bases at J, with 14 bases between the two ends. The CDR3 contains 16 residues. CDR3: CASSRVAVTNTGELFF. The CDR3, as DNA: TGTGCCAGCAGTCGGGTGGCGGTAACGAACACCGGGGAGCTGTTTTTT.

The rearrangement joins TRBV29-1 to TRBJ2-7; tentative D call: TRBD2 (5 bases). The CDR3 has 13 amino acids. V was pared by 4 bases and J by 2 bases, with 12 bases between. Germline V CDR1 and CDR2: SQVTM, ANQGSEA. The CDR3 loop reads CSVVPDGTYEQYF. The DNA for the CDR3 is TGCAGCGTTGTCCCCGACGGGACCTACGAGCAGTACTTC.

This clone was observed a single time. The chain joins TRBV15 to TRBJ1-1, with 7 bases identical to TRBD1. Germline CDR1 reads LNHNV; CDR2 reads YYDKDF (reference sequence). J lost 8 bases, V lost 2 bases, and 5 bases had no gene match. This CDR3 region has 13 residues. This CDR3 reads CATSRPSTGEAFF. The CDR3 DNA follows: TGTGCCACCAGCAGACCCTCGACAGGGGAAGCTTTCTTT.

The rearrangement links TRBV19 to TRBJ1-1; 7 nucleotides line up with TRBD1. CDR1 LNHDA and CDR2 SQIVND come from the germline V gene (reference sequence). This CDR3 contains 14 residues. Unmatched junction bases numbered 8, after V lost 8 bases and J lost 2 bases. The CDR3 DNA reads TGTGCCAGTGAACTGGACAGGCCTAACACTGAAGCTTTCTTT. It is translated as CASELDRPNTEAFF.

Only one count was recorded for this clone. The chain links TRBV3-1 (or the pseudogene TRBV3-2) to TRBJ2-7; a weak D match, TRBD2 (5 bases). Germline CDR1 is LGHDT and CDR2 is YNNKEL (reference sequence). The CDR3 contains 16 residues. The V and J ends lost 0 bases and 2 bases respectively, with 14 bases between them. The CDR3 reads CASSQEVSVSAYEQYF. CDR3 DNA: TGTGCCAGCAGCCAAGAAGTTTCGGTTAGCGCCTACGAGCAGTACTTC.

DNA of the CDR3: TGTGCCAGCAGCCTCACTAACGCAGGGGCCTCCTACAATGAGCAGTTCTTC. Its protein product is CASSLTNAGASYNEQFF. The rearrangement uses TRBV5-6 and TRBJ2-1, with a possible D match to TRBD1 (6 bases). The CDR3 is made up of 17 amino acids. Trimming removed 4 bases from V and 0 bases from J, with 17 bases in between. CDR1 is SGHDT and CDR2 is YYEEEE in the germline V gene.

In regard to this clone: One end of the junction varies from germline; a read error may be responsible. The chain joins TRBV7-9 to TRBJ1-1, with unresolved D. Germline V gene data show CDR1 as SEHNR and CDR2 as FQNEAQ (reference sequence). CDR3 length: 12 amino acids. CDR3 DNA: TGTGCCAGCAGCTTCCTCGACACAGAAGCTTTCTTT. It encodes CASSFLDTEAFF.

This clone came up once. V gene TRBV2 combines with J gene TRBJ1-6, with 9 bases aligning to TRBD1. Germline CDR1 is SNHLY and CDR2 is FYNNEI. With V trimmed by 6 bases and J by 10 bases, 7 bases remained unmatched. The CDR3 is 14 amino acids. The CDR3 sequence: CASRLDRGGSPLHF. The CDR3 nucleotides read TGTGCCAGCAGGTTGGACAGGGGTGGATCACCCCTCCACTTT.

The chain has TRBV9 and TRBJ1-2; TRBD1 aligns across 8 bases. The CDR3 contains 15 residues. V dropped 4 bases and J dropped 7; count of bases not matched to a gene: 12. CDR1 is SGDLS, CDR2 YYNGEE, per germline. The DNA for the CDR3 is TGTGCCAGCAGCCCTCAGGGGGCGGGGGTGATTGGCTACACCTTC. Translating gives CASSPQGAGVIGYTF.

The chain joins TRBV10-3 to TRBJ1-5; D gene uncertain. There are 14 residues in the CDR3. Germline V lookup: CDR1 ENHRY, CDR2 SYGVKD. V dropped 1 base and J dropped 2 bases, with 6 bases sitting between them. The DNA of the CDR3 is TGTGCCATCAGTGAGTACGGTGGCAATCAGCCCCAGCATTTT. It yields the protein CAISEYGGNQPQHF.

The chain carries TRBV28 and TRBJ2-7; 16 bases match TRBD2. The germline V gene has CDR1 MDHEN and CDR2 SYDVKM. The CDR3 runs 19 residues. With 6 bases clipped from V and 2 bases from J, the junction kept 13 bases outside the gene matches. CDR3 region: CASSHVPGLAGGPPYEQYV. CDR3 in DNA: TGTGCCAGCAGCCATGTCCCGGGACTAGCGGGAGGGCCTCCCTACGAGCAGTACGTC.

This clone was seen once. The chain recombines TRBV9 with TRBJ2-7, with 9 bases matching TRBD1. Germline V gives CDR1 SGDLS, CDR2 YYNGEE. The CDR3 runs to 13 residues. Germline trimming cut 2 bases from V and 5 bases from J; bases unmatched to any gene: 2. The CDR3 sequence: CASSVRDRDEQYF. CDR3 nucleotides: TGTGCCAGCAGCGTCCGGGACAGGGACGAGCAGTACTTC.